The clone carrying this T cell receptor beta chain was detected only once. Its antigen is not identified. This record comes from a study of graft-versus-host responses after intestinal transplantation. In the study overall: Anti-thymocyte globulin induction was given to all recipients, followed by tacrolimus and steroids for around three years.

The assay was immunoSEQ multiplex PCR, and TCRdb's table has in-frame clones only and misses some. The sample shows 85,000 to 130,000 clones, more than 75% of them seen only once. Study-wide points: In patients with graft-donor T cell macrochimerism, allograft graft-versus-host to host-versus-graft clonal ratios were high. Researchers found peak circulating GvH clone levels linked to early post-transplant HvG declines. GvH clones were identified in recipient marrow, with some first appearing in ileum or blood.

V lost 0 bases, J lost 3 bases, and 12 bases lay in between. The germline CDR1 and CDR2 sequences are KGHSH and LQKENI. CDR3 length equals 15 residues. The TCR originated in a human donor who received an intestinal transplant. The chain recombines TRBV18 with TRBJ2-7; D gene ambiguous. Sequencing used unstimulated CD4+ T cells sorted from spleen or lymph node cells, obtained before intestinal transplant. This chain's CDR3 is CASSPPGRSIYEQYF. In DNA, the CDR3 is TGTGCCAGCTCACCACCGGGCAGATCAATCTACGAGCAGTACTTC. Together with reference TRBV18 and TRBJ2-7, the CDR3 gives the full variable domain: NAGVMQNPRHLVRRRGQEARLRCSPMKGHSHVYWYRQLPEEGLKFMVYLQKENIIDESGMPKERFSAEFPKEGPSILRIQQVVRGDSAAYFCASSPPGRSIYEQYFGPGTRLTVT.